The rows below give T cell receptor beta chains drawn from one sample of a study of blood T cell repertoires in COVID-19. The table came from immunoSEQ multiplex PCR; TCRdb's copy has only in-frame clones and leaves some out. The sample yields around 250,000 clones, about 85% seen once. What was sequenced was PBMCs or T cells enriched from blood (not recorded which). Receptor source: a woman aged 45 to 65 who had been exposed to COVID-19. Each CDR3 is given with its conserved first and last residue. The order of the fields is D gene, clone size, J gene, V gene, CDR3 DNA, CDR3 protein. The D gene is left open where the match is weak. Clone size is given for some rows only: seen once, a few or many times, or a class if the clone is expanded.

NA few TRBJ1-1 TRBV7-9 TGTGCCAGCAGCTTCTTGTTGAACACTGAAGCTTTCTTT CASSFLLNTEAFF
NA NA TRBJ2-7 TRBV5-6 TGTGCCAGCAGCGGGGCAGGGTCCTACGAGCAGTACTTC CASSGAGSYEQYF
NA NA TRBJ2-7 TRBV11-1 TGTGCCAGCAGCCCCCGGACAAGTTCCTCCTACGAGCAGTACTTC CASSPRTSSSYEQYF
TRBD1 NA TRBJ1-6 TRBV5-1 TGCGCCAGCAGCTTAGACAGGGCCGGGAATTCACCCCTCCACTTT CASSLDRAGNSPLHF
TRBD2 NA TRBJ2-3 TRBV27 TGTGCCAGCATCTTGCGGGGGGGAGCAGATACGCAGTATTTT CASILRGGADTQYF
NA NA TRBJ2-1 TRBV21-1 TGTGCCAAAGGGGTGTCGAGCTCCTACAATGAGCAGTTCTTC CAKGVSSSYNEQFF
TRBD1 NA TRBJ2-6 TRBV7-6 TGTGCCAGCAGCCCCCGGGACAGGGGCTACAATTCTGGGGCCAACGTCCTGACTTTC CASSPRDRGYNSGANVLTF
TRBD1 once TRBJ1-3 TRBV29-1 TGCAGCGGCGGGACAGCCCTAGGAAACACCATATATTTT CSGGTALGNTIYF
NA NA TRBJ1-1 TRBV6-5 TGTGCCAGCAAAACAGGACAGAACACTGAAGCTTTCTTT CASKTGQNTEAFF
NA NA TRBJ2-2 TRBV5-1 TGCGCCAGCAGCTCATCGAACACCGGGGAGCTGTTTTTT CASSSSNTGELFF
NA NA TRBJ1-5 TRBV6-1 TGTGCCAGCAGTCCCCTGCGGCCCCAGCATTTT CASSPLRPQHF
TRBD1 NA TRBJ2-1 TRBV5-1 TGCGCCAGCAGCTTGGGACTACAGGGGATTGATGAGCAGTTCTTC CASSLGLQGIDEQFF
TRBD1 NA TRBJ1-5 TRBV18 TGTGCCAGCTCACCGACTCGGTTGGGGACAGGGAGTAATCAGCCCCAGCATTTT CASSPTRLGTGSNQPQHF
NA NA TRBJ1-1 TRBV7-3 TGTGCCAGCAGCCCACAGCCCTCCTCGAACACTGAAGCTTTCTTT CASSPQPSSNTEAFF
NA NA TRBJ1-2 TRBV11-2 TGTGCCAGCTCCGGGGAGGGGCATGGCTACACCTTC CASSGEGHGYTF
NA NA TRBJ2-5 TRBV5-4 TGTGCCAGCAGCTTGGTCCCCTCAGGGGAAGAGACCCAGTACTTC CASSLVPSGEETQYF
NA NA TRBJ2-7 TRBV5-1 TGCGCCAGCAGCTTGGTTGGGGGGGCCGGGGAGCAGTACTTC CASSLVGGAGEQYF
NA NA TRBJ2-3 TRBV20-1 TGCAGTGCTAGAGTAACAGATACGCAGTATTTT CSARVTDTQYF
NA NA TRBJ2-7 TRBV5-6 TGTGCCAGCAGCTTGGAGGGGCGAGGCGAGCAGTACTTC CASSLEGRGEQYF
NA NA TRBJ2-2 TRBV9 TGTGCCAGCAGCGTAGCTACGGGCGGGGAAGGGGAGCTGTTTTTT CASSVATGGEGELFF
NA NA TRBJ2-3 TRBV21-1 TGTGCCAGCAGCCCCGCCCGGGTGCGGGGCGGGTATACGCAGTATTTT CASSPARVRGGYTQYF
NA NA TRBJ2-6 TRBV5-1 TGCGCCAGCAGCCCCTTCGGGAGCTCTGGGGCCAACGTCCTGACTTTC CASSPFGSSGANVLTF
NA once TRBJ1-5 TRBV30 TGTGCCTGGGGACGGGACAATCAGCCCCAGCATTTT CAWGRDNQPQHF
NA NA TRBJ1-2 TRBV7-8 TGTGCCAGCAGCCCGGCCCACAGGGACGGCTACACCTTC CASSPAHRDGYTF
TRBD1 NA TRBJ1-2 TRBV2 TGTGCCAGCAGTCGGACAGGGATATATGGCTACACCTTC CASSRTGIYGYTF
NA NA TRBJ2-4 TRBV21-1 TGTGCCAGCAGACGCAGCGGGCCCCCCCGAGCCAAAAACATTCAGTACTTC CASRRSGPPRAKNIQYF
TRBD1 NA TRBJ2-7 TRBV6-6 TGTGCCAGCAGTGACCCGGGACAGGGAAGCTACGAGCAGTACTTC CASSDPGQGSYEQYF
TRBD1 few TRBJ2-5 TRBV11-2 TGTGCCAGCAGCCCATCCACAGGGGTGCAAGAGACCCAGTACTTC CASSPSTGVQETQYF
TRBD1 NA TRBJ1-2 TRBV10-3 TGTGCCATCAGTGAACCCCCGGGACAGAACTATGGCTACACCTTC CAISEPPGQNYGYTF
NA NA TRBJ1-2 TRBV19 TGTGCCAGTAGTATACCTGCAGGGAACTATGGCTACACCTTC CASSIPAGNYGYTF
TRBD1 NA TRBJ2-2 TRBV19 TGTGCCAGTAGCCTCAGGGCGACAGGGGGCATCGGGGAGCTGTTTTTT CASSLRATGGIGELFF